What follows are 31 T cell receptor beta chains derived from one specimen sequenced in a study of T-cell memory formation after mild COVID-19. Via MiXCR, TCRdb re-called the 5' RACE reads, giving one row per CDR3 protein. The table records 110,000 to 150,000 distinct CDR3 sequences, 13% to 15% of them present only once. What was sequenced was PBMCs or a T cell subset sorted from them (not recorded which). These receptor sequences come from an adult woman who had mild COVID-19 (a few samples of this study predate the infection). Cell type and time point are not known.

This clonotype occurred a few times. The V gene is TRBV7-9, the J gene TRBJ2-1, with TRBD2 matching 11 bases. CDR3 length equals 17 residues. The V gene's germline CDR1 is SEHNR and CDR2 FQNEAQ (reference sequence). Trimming at V came to 5 bases and at J to 0 bases, leaving 6 bases not matched to a gene. The CDR3 region has the DNA TGTGCCAGCAGCGATCTAGCGGGAGGCCCCTCCTACAATGAGCAGTTCTTC. It codes for CASSDLAGGPSYNEQFF.

This clonotype was observed a few times. V and J are TRBV2 and TRBJ2-1; TRBD1 matches 7 bases. Losses at the gene ends were 6 bases for V and 6 bases for J; bases not matched to a gene: 11. The CDR3 runs 15 residues. Germline-derived CDR1 and CDR2 are SNHLY and FYNNEI. In DNA form, the CDR3 reads TGTGCCAGCAGAGATACAGGGGCACCAATCAATGAGCAGTTCTTC. Amino acids: CASRDTGAPINEQFF.

V gene TRBV19 combines with J gene TRBJ2-4; a weak D match, TRBD1 (5 bases). Trimming pared 5 bases from V and 6 bases from J, leaving 17 bases between. The CDR3 spans 15 residues. The germline gives CDR1 LNHDA, CDR2 SQIVND (reference sequence). CDR3 sequence: CASSPGLGLGNIQYF. DNA for the CDR3: TGTGCCAGTAGTCCCGGCCTGGGGCTTGGAAACATTCAGTACTTC.

This clonotype has just a few counts. The V and J genes are TRBV5-1 and TRBJ2-7; D is unresolved. Germline lookup yields CDR1 SGHRS and CDR2 YFSETQ. Trimming left V 4 bases short and J 2 bases short, with 13 bases between. The CDR3 extends over 14 amino acids. CDR3 coding DNA: TGCGCCAGCAGCGAGACCCGTTCCGCCTACGAGCAGTACTTC. This sequence encodes CASSETRSAYEQYF. The full variable domain, completed using reference TRBV5-1 and TRBJ2-7, is KAGVTQTPRYLIKTRGQQVTLSCSPISGHRSVSWYQQTPGQGLQFLFEYFSETQRNKGNFPGRFSGRQFSNSRSEMNVSTLELGDSALYLCASSETRSAYEQYFGPGTRLTVT.

This rearrangement joins TRBV7-3 to TRBJ2-1; 7 bases match TRBD2. Germline V gene data show CDR1 as SGHTA and CDR2 as FQGTGA. The CDR3 loop spans 15 amino acids. The ends lost 5 bases at V and 8 bases at J; junction bases unmatched: 12. The CDR3 DNA reads TGTGCCAGCAGCCTAGGGACTACACTCCAGGATGAGCAGTTCTTC. Translation gives CASSLGTTLQDEQFF. Complete variable domain (other parts from reference TRBV7-3 and TRBJ2-1): GAGVSQTPSNKVTEKGKYVELRCDPISGHTALYWYRQSLGQGPEFLIYFQGTGAADDSGLPNDRFFAVRPEGSVSTLKIQRTERGDSAVYLCASSLGTTLQDEQFFGPGTRLTVL.

This clonotype was recorded a few times. The chain carries TRBV6-2 or TRBV6-3 and TRBJ2-3; D might be TRBD2 (5 bases). CDR3 length: 16 amino acids. The V gene's germline CDR1 is MNHEY and CDR2 SVGEGT. Trimming shortened V by 7 bases and J by 0 bases, and 17 bases separated the two germline ends. The CDR3 coding sequence is TGTGCCAGCACCACCCTAATGCGGACTAGCACAGATACGCAGTATTTT. This translates into CASTTLMRTSTDTQYF.

The chain links TRBV3-1 to TRBJ1-2, with TRBD1 matching 12 bases. The CDR3 totals 16 residues. Germline CDR1 is LGHDT and CDR2 is YNNKEL (reference sequence). J was trimmed by 3 bases and V by 1 base; bases with no gene match: 3. The CDR3 sequence: CASSQAGTGGDYGYTF. DNA of the CDR3: TGTGCCAGCAGCCAAGCCGGGACAGGGGGCGACTATGGCTACACCTTC. Full variable domain (outside the CDR3, taken from reference TRBV3-1 and TRBJ1-2): DTAVSQTPKYLVTQMGNDKSIKCEQNLGHDTMYWYKQDSKKFLKIMFSYNNKELIINETVPNRFSPKSPDKAHLNLHINSLELGDSAVYFCASSQAGTGGDYGYTFGSGTRLTVV.

The sample holds a few counts of this clonotype. CDR3 DNA sequence: TGCAGTGCGGACCTGAGGGGGGACGAGCAGTACTTC. Residues: CSADLRGDEQYF. The rearrangement joins TRBV20-1 to TRBJ2-7; the D gene could be TRBD1 or TRBD2 (6 bases each). Germline V CDR1 and CDR2: DFQATT, SNEGSKA (reference sequence). This CDR3 region has 12 residues. V lost 6 bases and J lost 5, with 14 bases in between.

This clonotype was counted many times. DNA of the CDR3: TGTGCCAGCAGCTTATACCCCCGGGACTTGATGAACGGGGAGCTGTTTTTT. Amino acids: CASSLYPRDLMNGELFF. The chain carries TRBV7-8 and TRBJ2-2; possibly TRBD2 for D (6 bases). Germline V gene data show CDR1 as SGHVS and CDR2 as FQNEAQ. The germline V and J ends were trimmed by 2 bases and 7 bases, with 20 bases remaining between them. This CDR3 has 17 amino acids.

The chain uses TRBV7-6 and TRBJ2-5; possible D gene TRBD1, 5 bases. V dropped 7 bases and J dropped 5 bases, with 26 bases sitting between them. The CDR3 contains 17 residues. Looked up from germline, CDR1 is SGHVS and CDR2 is FNYEAQ. CDR3 residues: CASTIYGAAALGETQYF. The CDR3 DNA reads TGTGCCAGCACCATTTATGGGGCGGCCGCATTGGGGGAGACCCAGTACTTC. Looking up the rest from reference TRBV7-6 and TRBJ2-5 gives the full variable domain: GAGVSQSPRYKVTKRGQDVALRCDPISGHVSLYWYRQALGQGPEFLTYFNYEAQQDKSGLPNDRFSAERPEGSISTLTIQRTEQRDSAMYRCASTIYGAAALGETQYFGPGTRLLVL.

This clonotype turned up a few times. The CDR3 loop reads CASSQSPAGDYNEQFF. The CDR3 coding sequence is TGCGCCAGCAGCCAAAGTCCGGCGGGGGATTACAATGAGCAGTTCTTC. The rearrangement joins TRBV4-1 to TRBJ2-1, with 7 nucleotides matching TRBD2. Germline V gives CDR1 MGHRA, CDR2 YSYEKL. The CDR3 runs to 16 residues. V trimming: 2 bases; J trimming: 4 bases; junction bases outside the gene matches: 8.

This clonotype appeared once. The chain employs TRBV12-3 or TRBV12-4 and TRBJ2-1; D is perhaps TRBD2 (6 bases). The CDR3 has 14 amino acids. The ends were cut back, 5 bases at V and 8 bases at J, with 16 bases in the middle. The DNA for the CDR3 is TGTGCCAGCAGTGGGAGTGAGAGCGGGCATGAGCAGTTCTTC. Its protein is CASSGSESGHEQFF.

J is TRBJ2-1 and V is TRBV18; D perhaps matches TRBD2 (5 bases). V shed 0 bases and J shed 5 bases, with 17 bases lying between them. CDR1 is KGHSH, CDR2 LQKENI, per germline. The CDR3 has 17 amino acids. CDR3 in DNA: TGTGCCAGCTCACCACCGGTTGGCGCGGGTAATCACAATGAGCAGTTCTTC. Its translation is CASSPPVGAGNHNEQFF.

This clonotype was seen at least ten times. The rearrangement uses TRBV7-9 and TRBJ2-1; D unclear. CDR3 size: 15 residues. CDR1 SEHNR and CDR2 FQNEAQ come from the germline V gene (reference sequence). V lost 5 bases and J 8 bases, leaving 19 bases between the germline ends. The CDR3, as DNA: TGTGCCAGCAGCCACGCGCCACTGACGGGCGATGAGCAGTTCTTC. Translation gives CASSHAPLTGDEQFF.

The chain carries TRBV2 and TRBJ2-7; D uncertain. In germline, CDR1 is SNHLY, CDR2 FYNNEI. Trimming took off 9 bases at V and 2 bases at J, with 8 bases between the two ends. The CDR3 runs to 11 residues. CDR3 region: CARGFAYEQYF. CDR3 sequence (DNA): TGTGCCAGAGGGTTCGCCTACGAGCAGTACTTC.

This clonotype has a single count. V is TRBV12-3 or TRBV12-4 and J is TRBJ1-2; D is undetermined. This CDR3 has 14 amino acids. Trimming stripped 6 bases from V and 2 bases from J, with 13 bases between. In nucleotides, the CDR3 is TGTGCCAGCAGCCCCTCGCAGGCCAACTATGGCTACACCTTC. It encodes CASSPSQANYGYTF.

This clonotype appeared a few times. This chain links TRBV7-3 with TRBJ2-3; unclear D gene. The V gene lost 5 bases and the J gene lost 6 bases, with 12 bases spanning the gap. The CDR3 sequence is 13 residues long. CDR1 is SGHTA and CDR2 is FQGTGA in the germline V gene. The CDR3 protein is CASSPPPGDTQYF. CDR3 nucleotides: TGTGCCAGCAGCCCACCGCCCGGGGATACGCAGTATTTT.

The J gene is TRBJ2-1, the V gene TRBV6-2 or TRBV6-3, with D hard to call. The CDR3 loop spans 16 amino acids. Germline V gene data show CDR1 as MNHEY and CDR2 as SVGEGT. Trimming cost V 3 bases and J 0 bases, with 12 bases left between them. The CDR3 nucleotides read TGTGCCAGCAGTTATTCCCTCCTGAGCTCCTACAATGAGCAGTTCTTC. Its translation is CASSYSLLSSYNEQFF.

This clonotype showed up just once. This CDR3 reads CSARGTGELFF. CDR3 DNA: TGCAGTGCTAGGGGTACCGGGGAGCTGTTTTTT. This chain links TRBV20-1 with TRBJ2-2; D ambiguous. Germline values: CDR1 DFQATT, CDR2 SNEGSKA (reference sequence). The CDR3 is 11 residues long. The V end lost 3 bases, the J end lost 5 bases, and 4 bases lay between the germline ends.

Only a few counts were recorded for this clonotype. The chain couples TRBV6-4 to TRBJ2-1; 10 bases align to TRBD2. V dropped 4 bases and J dropped 4; count of bases not matched to a gene: 4. Germline CDR1 is MRHNA and CDR2 is SNTAGT. The CDR3 has 15 amino acids. The CDR3 DNA sequence: TGTGCCAGCAGTGGCGGGACTAGCGATTACAATGAGCAGTTCTTC. It encodes CASSGGTSDYNEQFF.

V is TRBV7-9 and J is TRBJ2-7; 8 bases match TRBD1. V trimming: 8 bases; J trimming: 2 bases; junction bases outside the gene matches: 11. The CDR3 runs 15 residues. CDR1 and CDR2 (germline): SEHNR, FQNEAQ (reference sequence). The CDR3 reads CASSRGGDRPYEQYF. CDR3 in DNA: TGTGCCAGCTCCCGTGGAGGGGACAGGCCCTACGAGCAGTACTTC.

The sample holds a few counts of this clonotype. The chain has TRBV2 and TRBJ2-1; 12 bases agree with TRBD2. CDR1 and CDR2 from the germline V gene are SNHLY and FYNNEI. Germline trimming cut 6 bases from V and 7 bases from J; bases unmatched to any gene: 10. CDR3 length: 16 amino acids. The DNA of the CDR3 is TGTGCCAGCAGCCCAATTCTAGCGGGAGGGCCTAATGAGCAGTTCTTC. Translation: CASSPILAGGPNEQFF. Full variable domain (missing parts from reference TRBV2 and TRBJ2-1): EPEVTQTPSHQVTQMGQEVILRCVPISNHLYFYWYRQILGQKVEFLVSFYNNEISEKSEIFDDQFSVERPDGSNFTLKIRSTKLEDSAMYFCASSPILAGGPNEQFFGPGTRLTVL.

The chain couples TRBV5-1 to TRBJ2-1; no definite D call. V shed 1 base and J shed 6 bases, with 5 bases lying between them. Per germline, CDR1 SGHRS and CDR2 YFSETQ. CDR3 length equals 12 residues. DNA of the CDR3: TGCGCCAGCAGCTTGACGGTCAATGAGCAGTTCTTC. It codes for CASSLTVNEQFF.

This clonotype was counted only a few times. V and J are TRBV29-1 and TRBJ1-2; D call uncertain. The ends were cut back, 1 base at V and 4 bases at J, with 13 bases in the middle. This CDR3 contains 14 residues. Germline assignment: CDR1 SQVTM and CDR2 ANQGSEA. CDR3 amino acids: CSVEAKERVYGYTF. The CDR3 DNA is TGCAGCGTTGAAGCTAAAGAGAGGGTCTATGGCTACACCTTC.

The rearrangement joins TRBV5-1 to TRBJ1-2; 10 nucleotides match TRBD1. The J segment lost 6 bases and the V segment lost 2 bases, leaving 7 bases of the junction unmatched. From germline, CDR1 is SGHRS and CDR2 YFSETQ. The CDR3 is 15 amino acids. The CDR3 reads CASSFRDRGLDGYTF. The CDR3 DNA sequence: TGCGCCAGCAGCTTTCGGGACAGGGGATTGGATGGCTACACCTTC.

This clonotype has a handful of counts. Written as DNA, the CDR3 is TGTGCTAGTGGTTTAGGGGTGGGGGATGAGCAGTTCTTC. This gives the protein CASGLGVGDEQFF. The V call is TRBV12-5, the J call TRBJ2-1, with D perhaps being TRBD1 or TRBD2 (5 bases each). Germline loops: CDR1 LGHNT, CDR2 FRNRAP. The CDR3 sequence is 13 residues long. V was shortened by 3 bases and J by 8 bases, with 11 bases between the two germline ends. The full variable domain, rest sourced from reference TRBV12-5 and TRBJ2-1, is DARVTQTPRHKVTEMGQEVTMRCQPILGHNTVFWYRQTMMQGLELLAYFRNRAPLDDSGMPKDRFSAEMPDATLATLKIQPSEPRDSAVYFCASGLGVGDEQFFGPGTRLTVL.

This clonotype was found a few times. V usage is TRBV5-5 and J usage is TRBJ2-3; D call uncertain. Deletions cut 2 bases from V and 3 bases from J, with 16 bases between. Germline CDR1 SGHKS, CDR2 YYEKEE (reference sequence). The CDR3 length is 16 residues. Written as DNA, the CDR3 is TGTGCCAGCAGCTTAGGGTGGGTCAGCTTGACAGATACGCAGTATTTT. Protein sequence: CASSLGWVSLTDTQYF. Using reference TRBV5-5 and TRBJ2-3 for the parts outside the CDR3, the full variable domain is DAGVTQSPTHLIKTRGQQVTLRCSPISGHKSVSWYQQVLGQGPQFIFQYYEKEERGRGNFPDRFSARQFPNYSSELNVNALLLGDSALYLCASSLGWVSLTDTQYFGPGTRLTVL.

The genes are TRBV9 and TRBJ2-5, with D possibly TRBD2 on 5 matching bases. Germline values: CDR1 SGDLS, CDR2 YYNGEE. The CDR3 is 14 residues long. Trimming took 0 bases from V and 5 from J, leaving 11 bases between them. CDR3 DNA: TGTGCCAGCAGCGTAGGAGGGCCCAGGGAGACCCAGTACTTC. Amino acid sequence: CASSVGGPRETQYF.

This clonotype has just a few counts. The CDR3 loop is CASSLAGGHTDTQYF. Written as DNA, the CDR3 is TGTGCCAGCAGCTTAGCGGGGGGGCACACAGATACGCAGTATTTT. V is TRBV7-3 and J is TRBJ2-3, with 9 bases lining up with TRBD2. The germline gives CDR1 SGHTA, CDR2 FQGTGA. V was clipped by 2 bases and J by 2 bases; unmatched bases: 2. The CDR3 is made up of 15 amino acids.

V is TRBV11-3 and J is TRBJ2-7; a possible D gene is TRBD2 (6 bases). Looked up from germline, CDR1 is SGHNT and CDR2 is YENEEA. The CDR3 runs 14 residues. Trimming removed 5 bases at V and 1 base at J, with 12 bases between. The CDR3 DNA is TGTGCCAGCAGCGGGGAGGATCCATCCTACGAGCAGTACTTC. Its translation: CASSGEDPSYEQYF.

This clonotype appeared many times. The V gene is TRBV7-9, the J gene TRBJ2-2; possibly TRBD1 or TRBD2 for D (5 bases each). The CDR3 spans 12 residues. The germline V and J ends were trimmed by 5 bases and 10 bases, with 11 bases remaining between them. Looked up from germline, CDR1 is SEHNR and CDR2 is FQNEAQ (reference sequence). CDR3 residues: CASSEGPTELFF. In DNA form, the CDR3 reads TGTGCCAGCAGCGAGGGGCCAACGGAGCTGTTTTTT.